The present entry profiles one T cell receptor beta chain with its context. The antigen remains unidentified. This sample was included in a study of post-analysis software for immune sequencing data. Across the study: The disease courses spanned relapsing-remitting, secondary progressive and progressive-relapsing forms of multiple sclerosis.

With 6 bases removed from V and 0 bases from J, the gap between germline ends came to 17 bases. This CDR3 region has 15 residues. From germline, CDR1 is DFQATT and CDR2 SNEGSKA (reference sequence). Overall study findings and caveats: Among multiple sclerosis patients, normalized Chao1 diversity was significantly below that of controls. Strong co-clustering by F measure was seen for same-batch samples. TRBV segments more frequent in patients than in controls numbered five and included TRBV5-6, TRBV5-1 and TRBV20-1.

Every TCR beta cDNA library bore unique molecular identifiers. Researchers reported a few hundred thousand cDNA molecules coming from approximately 1 to 10 million T cells. TCRdb redid the calling of the PCR reads with MiXCR, one entry per CDR3 protein. The sample yields hundreds of thousands of distinct CDR3 sequences, roughly three fifths seen once. The sequencing input was blood. The receptor's source is a girl aged 2-10 years with multiple sclerosis. The chain links TRBV20-1 to TRBJ1-2; D uncertain. CDR3 sequence: CSAHPDGSANYGYTF. The CDR3 DNA sequence: TGCAGTGCCCATCCTGACGGGAGCGCTAACTATGGCTACACCTTC.